The 32 T cell receptor beta chains below were found in one sample sequenced in a study of blood T cell repertoires in COVID-19. Method: immunoSEQ multiplex PCR; TCRdb's copy keeps in-frame clones and lacks some. Among fewer than 200,000 clones listed, around 82% were seen once. Sequenced: PBMCs or T cells enriched from blood (not recorded which). The source of these receptors is a woman aged 55-69 years with acute COVID-19.

This chain uses TRBV7-2 with TRBJ2-1, with D maybe TRBD1 (6 bases). The germline V and J ends were trimmed by 4 bases and 0 bases, with 10 bases remaining between them. There are 15 residues in the CDR3. The germline gives CDR1 SGHTA, CDR2 FQGNSA. In nucleotides, the CDR3 is TGTGCCAGCAGCTCCGACAGGATCTCCTACAATGAGCAGTTCTTC. This codes for CASSSDRISYNEQFF.

For the CDR3, the DNA is TGTGCCAGCAGTTCTCTAAGGCCGGGGGGTTTTTCCGGGGAGCTGTTTTTT. This codes for CASSSLRPGGFSGELFF. This chain uses TRBV27 with TRBJ2-2, with 7 bases matching TRBD2. The CDR3 runs 17 residues. CDR1 and CDR2 from the germline V gene are MNHEY and SMNVEV (reference sequence). V lost 4 bases to trimming and J lost 6 bases; unmatched junction nucleotides: 14.

This chain's CDR3 is CASSLGSPGQGGGYTF. The CDR3 nucleotides read TGTGCCAGCAGCTTAGGCTCGCCCGGGCAGGGGGGAGGCTACACCTTC. The chain uses TRBV7-9 and TRBJ1-2; 7 bases are shared with TRBD1. Germline loops: CDR1 SEHNR, CDR2 FQNEAQ (reference sequence). The CDR3 has 16 amino acids. V gave up 1 base and J gave up 8 bases; unmatched junction bases: 13.

The J gene is TRBJ1-3, the V gene TRBV6-5; D unclear. Trimming cost V 6 bases and J 0 bases, with 6 bases left between them. The CDR3 is 13 amino acids. Germline values: CDR1 MNHEY, CDR2 SVGAGI. This chain's CDR3 is CASSQLSGNTIYF. CDR3 coding DNA: TGTGCCAGCAGCCAACTCTCTGGAAACACCATATATTTT.

The chain links TRBV9 to TRBJ2-7; weak D call: TRBD2 (6 bases). From germline, CDR1 is SGDLS and CDR2 YYNGEE. Trimming cost V 0 bases and J 6 bases, with 13 bases left between them. This CDR3 region has 14 residues. CDR3 sequence (DNA): TGTGCCAGCAGCGTAGAATTAGGAGGGGTCGAGCAGTACTTC. It codes for CASSVELGGVEQYF.

The chain joins TRBV19 to TRBJ1-1; 8 bases agree with TRBD1. CDR1 and CDR2 from the germline V gene are LNHDA and SQIVND (reference sequence). The junction had 6 bases not matched to a gene; V was cut back by 3 bases and J by 0 bases. The CDR3 consists of 16 residues. CDR3 protein: CASSIMRQGMNTEAFF. CDR3 DNA: TGTGCCAGTAGTATTATGAGACAGGGGATGAACACTGAAGCTTTCTTT.

This clone was detected only a few times. The chain joins TRBV5-4 to TRBJ1-6, with D unclear. The CDR3 is 15 residues long. Trimming left V 2 bases short and J 7 bases short, with 13 bases between. CDR1 is SGHNT, CDR2 YYREEE, per germline (reference sequence). The CDR3 region is CASSFRSSPNSPLHF. The CDR3 nucleotides are TGTGCCAGCAGCTTTAGAAGCTCCCCGAATTCACCCCTCCACTTT.

V is TRBV7-2 and J is TRBJ2-1, with D tentatively TRBD2 (6 bases). Germline V gives CDR1 SGHTA, CDR2 FQGNSA. The V gene lost 7 bases and the J gene lost 7 bases, with 17 bases spanning the gap. This CDR3 has 14 amino acids. The CDR3 DNA reads TGTGCCAGCAACCTCGGGACTCACGATAATGAGCAGTTCTTC. It yields the protein CASNLGTHDNEQFF.

This chain joins TRBV18 and TRBJ1-2, with TRBD1 matching over 9 bases. Germline CDR1 KGHSH, CDR2 LQKENI. This CDR3 region has 16 residues. The trim removed 0 bases at V and 7 bases at J, leaving 9 bases unmatched. The CDR3 nucleotides are TGTGCCAGCTCACCACCGGGACAGGGCGGACTGTCTGGCTACACCTTC. It yields the protein CASSPPGQGGLSGYTF.

This clone was counted once. The chain combines TRBV5-1 with TRBJ1-3; 7 bases agree with TRBD1. Germline V gene lookup returns CDR1 SGHRS and CDR2 YFSETQ. The CDR3 is made up of 15 amino acids. V gave up 0 bases and J gave up 4 bases; unmatched junction bases: 4. CDR3 sequence: CASSLGTGQGNTIYF. The CDR3 DNA is TGCGCCAGCAGCTTGGGTACGGGACAGGGAAACACCATATATTTT.

This chain links TRBV3-1 (or the pseudogene TRBV3-2) with TRBJ2-1, with TRBD2 matching over 10 bases. Trimming removed 1 base from V and 2 bases from J; junction bases left unmatched: 2. Germline values: CDR1 LGHDT, CDR2 YNNKEL (reference sequence). This CDR3 has 16 residues. For the CDR3, the DNA is TGTGCCAGCAGCCAAGCACTAGCGGGACCCTACAATGAGCAGTTCTTC. This translates into CASSQALAGPYNEQFF.

This clone was recorded at least ten times. The chain joins TRBV14 to TRBJ2-6, with 7 bases lining up with TRBD1. This CDR3 comprises 17 residues. Germline V CDR1 and CDR2: SGHDN, FVKESK. Trimming took 5 bases from V and 4 from J; bases not matched to a gene: 11. CDR3 sequence (DNA): TGTGCCAGCAGCGGGGAGACAGGGAGATCCGGGGCCAACGTCCTGACTTTC. It is translated as CASSGETGRSGANVLTF.

This clone was observed once. The chain links TRBV11-2 to TRBJ2-7; 7 bases agree with TRBD2. Germline lookup yields CDR1 SGHAT and CDR2 FQNNGV. J lost 5 bases, V lost 5 bases, and 12 bases had no gene match. This CDR3 is built from 15 residues. The CDR3 region is CASSLRTSESNEQYF. CDR3 nucleotides: TGTGCCAGCAGCCTACGGACTAGTGAGTCGAACGAGCAGTACTTC.

The V call is TRBV18, the J call TRBJ1-2, with 7 nucleotides matching TRBD1. V was pared by 5 bases and J by 6 bases, with 6 bases of the junction left unmatched. Germline V gene data show CDR1 as KGHSH and CDR2 as LQKENI. CDR3 length equals 13 residues. Here the CDR3 DNA reads TGTGCCAGCTCATTAACAGGGGACCATGGCTACACCTTC. Translated: CASSLTGDHGYTF.

The V gene is TRBV11-2, the J gene TRBJ2-3; 9 nucleotides line up with TRBD1. The J segment lost 4 bases and the V segment lost 5 bases, leaving 10 bases of the junction unmatched. Germline assignment: CDR1 SGHAT and CDR2 FQNNGV. This CDR3 is built from 16 residues. The CDR3 here is CASSPPGTGSSDTQYF. CDR3 sequence (DNA): TGTGCCAGCAGCCCCCCCGGGACAGGGTCATCAGATACGCAGTATTTT. Combining the CDR3 with reference TRBV11-2 and TRBJ2-3 gives the whole variable domain EAGVAQSPRYKIIEKRQSVAFWCNPISGHATLYWYQQILGQGPKLLIQFQNNGVVDDSQLPKDRFSAERLKGVDSTLKIQPAKLEDSAVYLCASSPPGTGSSDTQYFGPGTRLTVL.

This chain uses TRBV6-2 or TRBV6-3 with TRBJ2-7; 8 bases align to TRBD1. V shed 5 bases and J 0 bases; nucleotides not matched to a gene: 3. Germline assignment: CDR1 MNHEY and CDR2 SVGEGT. The CDR3 is made up of 14 amino acids. The CDR3 reads CASSPQGVSYEQYV. The CDR3 DNA sequence: TGTGCCAGCAGTCCACAGGGGGTCTCCTACGAGCAGTACGTC.

V gene TRBV18 combines with J gene TRBJ2-7; weak D call: TRBD2 (5 bases). The germline gives CDR1 KGHSH, CDR2 LQKENI. CDR3 length equals 12 residues. V shed 3 bases and J shed 7 bases, with 10 bases lying between them. The CDR3 spells CASSPPTGEQYV. The CDR3 DNA reads TGTGCCAGCTCACCCCCAACGGGGGAGCAGTACGTC.

This rearrangement joins TRBV29-1 to TRBJ1-6, with TRBD1 matching 8 bases. Germline lookup yields CDR1 SQVTM and CDR2 ANQGSEA. The CDR3 extends over 14 amino acids. The junction had 2 bases not matched to a gene; V was cut back by 6 bases and J by 1 base. CDR3 bases: TGCAGCGTAGACAGGGGTTCCTATAATTCACCCCTCCACTTT. Its translation is CSVDRGSYNSPLHF.

This clone occurred a few times. This chain links TRBV6-4 with TRBJ2-1, with D maybe TRBD1 (6 bases). The V gene's germline CDR1 is MRHNA and CDR2 SNTAGT. Between the trimmed V and J ends, which lost 7 bases and 7 bases, there was a span of 20 bases. This CDR3 contains 15 residues. CDR3 nucleotide sequence: TGTGCCAGCACGCCTCAGCCCGGGACATTAAATGAGCAGTTCTTC. This translates into CASTPQPGTLNEQFF.

The chain joins TRBV5-1 to TRBJ1-5; D uncertain. The V end was cut by 7 bases, the J end by 5 bases, with 19 bases between. The CDR3 extends over 15 amino acids. Germline CDR1 and CDR2: SGHRS and YFSETQ. The CDR3 spells CASSEGGQEHQPQHF. The CDR3 bases are TGCGCCAGCTCCGAGGGAGGGCAGGAACATCAGCCCCAGCATTTT.

This clone has a handful of counts. V is TRBV5-1 and J is TRBJ1-1; the D gene is possibly TRBD1 (6 bases). Trimming stripped 3 bases from V and 2 bases from J, with 11 bases between. CDR1 is SGHRS, CDR2 YFSETQ, per germline. This CDR3 region has 14 residues. This chain's CDR3 is CASSSQGTNTEAFF. The CDR3 coding sequence is TGCGCCAGCAGCTCCCAGGGGACCAACACTGAAGCTTTCTTT.

This chain connects TRBV10-1 to TRBJ2-4; 8 nucleotides match TRBD2. Germline CDR1 is WNHNN and CDR2 is SYGVQD (reference sequence). The CDR3 extends over 16 amino acids. V trimming: 0 bases; J trimming: 8 bases; junction bases outside the gene matches: 9. CDR3 region: CASSESRSGGWDIQYF. Written as DNA, the CDR3 is TGCGCCAGCAGTGAGTCGCGGAGCGGGGGCTGGGACATTCAGTACTTC.

The CDR3 DNA sequence: TGTGCCAGCAGCCGTCAGGTTTCACTTGGCTACACCTTC. Its protein is CASSRQVSLGYTF. The chain carries TRBV3-1 (or the pseudogene TRBV3-2) and TRBJ1-2; the D is unclear. V lost 4 bases, J lost 7 bases, and 13 bases lay in between. The CDR3 has 13 residues. The germline gives CDR1 LGHDT, CDR2 YNNKEL (reference sequence).

V gene TRBV6-5 combines with J gene TRBJ1-5, with TRBD1 matching 9 bases. The trim removed 6 bases at V and 7 bases at J, leaving 10 bases unmatched. The germline gives CDR1 MNHEY, CDR2 SVGAGI. The CDR3 sequence is 15 residues long. The CDR3 coding sequence is TGTGCCAGCAGGACGTTACAGGGGGCTGAACAGCCCCAGCATTTT. Translated, it gives CASRTLQGAEQPQHF.

The rearrangement links TRBV19 to TRBJ2-7; D may be TRBD1 (6 bases). The CDR3 extends over 15 amino acids. V gave up 5 bases and J gave up 3 bases, with 17 bases separating them. Per germline, CDR1 LNHDA and CDR2 SQIVND (reference sequence). The CDR3 nucleotides read TGTGCCAGTAGTCTTCTTCACGGGACATTCTACGAGCAGTACTTC. It encodes CASSLLHGTFYEQYF.

The rearrangement links TRBV7-6 to TRBJ1-1; the match to TRBD1 covers 7 bases. V lost 5 bases to trimming and J lost 4 bases; unmatched junction nucleotides: 4. The CDR3 runs to 13 residues. Germline V CDR1 and CDR2: SGHVS, FNYEAQ. CDR3: CASSPDRATEAFF. For the CDR3, the DNA is TGTGCCAGCAGCCCTGACAGGGCCACTGAAGCTTTCTTT.

About this clone itself: A read error may produce the germline difference seen at one junction end. The chain couples TRBV28 to TRBJ2-3, with 7 bases identical to TRBD2. The CDR3 has 14 residues. From germline, CDR1 is MDHEN and CDR2 SYDVKM. CDR3 region: CANSLLSGSDTQYF. CDR3 bases: TGTGCCAACAGTTTACTTAGCGGGTCAGATACGCAGTATTTT.

V usage is TRBV7-9 and J usage is TRBJ1-2, with a tentative D call TRBD1 (6 bases). CDR1 is SEHNR and CDR2 is FQNEAQ in the germline V gene (reference sequence). V lost 3 bases, J lost 6 bases, and 14 bases lay in between. CDR3 size: 14 residues. The DNA of the CDR3 is TGTGCCAGCAGCTTTGGGACAAACAAGAATGGCTACACCTTC. Its translation is CASSFGTNKNGYTF.

The V and J genes are TRBV25-1 and TRBJ2-7; D is possibly TRBD1 (6 bases). Trimming stripped 3 bases from V and 3 bases from J, with 15 bases between. Germline loops: CDR1 MGHDK, CDR2 SYGVNS. CDR3 length: 15 residues. The CDR3 is CASSDVRGSGYEQYF. The CDR3 DNA is TGTGCCAGCAGTGACGTCAGGGGCAGTGGCTACGAGCAGTACTTC.

This chain uses TRBV12-3 or TRBV12-4 with TRBJ1-1, with D maybe TRBD1 (5 bases). The V and J ends lost 5 bases and 10 bases respectively, with 11 bases between them. CDR3 length: 11 residues. CDR3 in DNA: TGTGCCAGCAGTAGCAGGGTCGGAGCTTTCTTT. Translating it yields CASSSRVGAFF.

This CDR3 reads CASRPSGSYNEQFF. CDR3 nucleotide sequence: TGCGCCAGCAGGCCTAGCGGGTCCTACAATGAGCAGTTCTTC. The V and J genes are TRBV5-1 and TRBJ2-1, with 8 bases matching TRBD2. CDR3 length equals 14 residues. Germline loops: CDR1 SGHRS, CDR2 YFSETQ. Trimming removed 5 bases from V and 1 base from J; junction bases left unmatched: 2.

This clone was counted only a few times. The chain is built from TRBV18 and TRBJ1-6, with 8 bases identical to TRBD1. The CDR3 contains 15 residues. CDR1 and CDR2 (germline): KGHSH, LQKENI. V was clipped by 5 bases and J by 10 bases; unmatched bases: 10. Written as DNA, the CDR3 is TGTGCCAGCTCAATGGGGGCAGGGGGCGAGTCACCCCTCCACTTT. Translation gives CASSMGAGGESPLHF.